What follows is one T cell receptor beta chain and its context. The data were taken from a study of tumor-infiltrating lymphocytes in oesophageal squamous cell carcinoma. Each CDR3 protein gets one entry after TCRdb re-called the PCR reads with MiXCR. Of 8,000 to 11,000 distinct CDR3 sequences listed, approximately 57% are singletons. CDR3 length: 14 residues. With 5 bases removed from V and 8 bases from J, the gap between germline ends came to 16 bases. Germline CDR1 SGHTA, CDR2 FQGNSA. This receptor was taken from a female donor with esophageal squamous cell carcinoma. The chain has TRBV7-2 and TRBJ2-1; D is perhaps TRBD1 (6 bases). The sequencing input was esophageal tumor tissue. CDR3 residues: CASSRGNSGDEQFF. As DNA, the CDR3 is TGTGCCAGCAGCCGCGGAAATTCAGGGGATGAGCAGTTCTTC.